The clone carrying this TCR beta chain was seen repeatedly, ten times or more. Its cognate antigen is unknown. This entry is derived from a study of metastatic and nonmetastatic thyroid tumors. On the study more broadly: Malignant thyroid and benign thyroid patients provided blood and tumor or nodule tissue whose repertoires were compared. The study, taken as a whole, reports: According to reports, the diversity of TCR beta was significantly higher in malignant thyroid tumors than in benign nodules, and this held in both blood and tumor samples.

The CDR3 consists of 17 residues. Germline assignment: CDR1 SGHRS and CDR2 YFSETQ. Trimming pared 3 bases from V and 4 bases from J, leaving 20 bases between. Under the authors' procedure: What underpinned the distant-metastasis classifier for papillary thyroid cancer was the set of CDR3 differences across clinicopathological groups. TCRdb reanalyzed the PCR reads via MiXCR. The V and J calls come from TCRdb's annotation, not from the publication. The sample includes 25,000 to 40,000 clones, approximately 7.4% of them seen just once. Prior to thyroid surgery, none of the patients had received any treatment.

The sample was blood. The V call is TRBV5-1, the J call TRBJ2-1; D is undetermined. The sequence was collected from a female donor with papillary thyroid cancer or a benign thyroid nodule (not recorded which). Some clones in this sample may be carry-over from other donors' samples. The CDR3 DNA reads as TGCGCCAGCAGCTGGAGTGGTAGCAGGAGTCCATACAATGAGCAGTTCTTC. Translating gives CASSWSGSRSPYNEQFF.